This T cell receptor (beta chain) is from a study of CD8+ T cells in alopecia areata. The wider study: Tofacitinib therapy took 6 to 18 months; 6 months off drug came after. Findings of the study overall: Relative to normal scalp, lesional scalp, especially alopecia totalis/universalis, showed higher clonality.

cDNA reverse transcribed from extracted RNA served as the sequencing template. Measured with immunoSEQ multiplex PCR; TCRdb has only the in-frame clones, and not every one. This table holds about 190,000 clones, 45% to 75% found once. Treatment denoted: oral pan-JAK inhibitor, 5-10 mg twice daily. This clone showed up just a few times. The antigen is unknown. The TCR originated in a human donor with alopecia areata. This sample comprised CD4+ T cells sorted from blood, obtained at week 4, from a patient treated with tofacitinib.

The DNA of the CDR3 is TGTGCCAGCAGCTTAAAAAAGATCAACACTGAAGCTTTCTTT. Its protein is CASSLKKINTEAFF. The chain joins TRBV7-9 to TRBJ1-1; D is unclear. This CDR3 is built from 14 residues. V lost 2 bases, J lost 2 bases, and 9 bases lay in between. Germline assignment: CDR1 SEHNR and CDR2 FQNEAQ (reference sequence).